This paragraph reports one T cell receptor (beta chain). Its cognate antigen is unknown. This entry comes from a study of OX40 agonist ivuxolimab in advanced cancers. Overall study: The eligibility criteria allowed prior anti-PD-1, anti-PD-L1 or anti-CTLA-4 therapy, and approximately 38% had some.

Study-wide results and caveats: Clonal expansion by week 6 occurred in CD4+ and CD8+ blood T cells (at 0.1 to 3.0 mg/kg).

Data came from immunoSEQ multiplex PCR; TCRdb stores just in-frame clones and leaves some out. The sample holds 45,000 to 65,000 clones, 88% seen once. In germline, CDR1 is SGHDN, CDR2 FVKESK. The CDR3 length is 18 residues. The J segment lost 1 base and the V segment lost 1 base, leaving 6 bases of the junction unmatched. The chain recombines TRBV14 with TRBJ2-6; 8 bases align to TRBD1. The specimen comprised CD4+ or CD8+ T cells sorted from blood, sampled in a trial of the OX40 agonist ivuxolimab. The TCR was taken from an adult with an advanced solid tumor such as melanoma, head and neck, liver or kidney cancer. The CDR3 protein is CASSQAGTGFSGANVLTF. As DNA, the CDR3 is TGTGCCAGCAGCCAAGCCGGGACAGGCTTTTCTGGGGCCAACGTCCTGACTTTC.